The 23 T cell receptor beta chains presented below share a single source sample, sequenced in a study of cytomegalovirus exposure and HLA in healthy donors. The PCR contained 60 Vbeta and 13 Jbeta primers. Assay used: immunoSEQ multiplex PCR; TCRdb lists only in-frame clones, some missing. The sample has about 140,000 clones, roughly four fifths seen once. Sequencing input: PBMCs. The receptors originated from a man younger than 30 in good health and CMV-seropositive.

The chain is built from TRBV4-2 and TRBJ2-2; D perhaps matches TRBD2 (6 bases). The CDR3 contains 15 residues. V was trimmed by 0 bases and J by 8 bases, leaving 13 bases between them. Germline CDR1 and CDR2: LGHNA and YNFKEQ. CDR3 bases: TGTGCCAGCAGCCAAGATCGCGCGGGGTGGGGGGAGCTGTTTTTT. It is translated as CASSQDRAGWGELFF.

Note on this clone: An end of the junction differs from the germline gene, which may be a read error. This rearrangement joins TRBV6-1 to TRBJ2-7; 8 nucleotides agree with TRBD2. Per the germline V gene, CDR1 is MNHNS and CDR2 is SASEGT. CDR3 length: 15 residues. The CDR3 here is CASRKEGLVSSEQYF. CDR3 bases: TGTGCCAGCAGAAAAGAGGGACTAGTATCCTCCGAGCAGTACTTC.

The chain carries TRBV5-1 and TRBJ2-7, with D possibly being TRBD2 (5 bases). Germline V CDR1 and CDR2: SGHRS, YFSETQ. The CDR3 contains 14 residues. Deletions cut 2 bases from V and 5 bases from J, with 14 bases between. CDR3 in DNA: TGCGCCAGCAGCTTACAAGCGGCCTCTAACGAGCAGTACTTC. Amino acids: CASSLQAASNEQYF.

This clone appeared once. The V and J genes are TRBV28 and TRBJ2-7; 9 bases line up with TRBD2. Germline values: CDR1 MDHEN, CDR2 SYDVKM. CDR3 size: 16 residues. Trimming removed 2 bases from V and 2 bases from J; junction bases left unmatched: 7. CDR3 sequence reads: CASSLTSSGAAYEQYF. The CDR3, as DNA: TGTGCCAGCAGTTTAACCTCTAGCGGGGCTGCCTACGAGCAGTACTTC.

This chain uses TRBV7-2 with TRBJ2-5, with 10 positions matching TRBD1. The J call is uncertain, as TRBJ2-7 better fits the DNA end. This CDR3 is built from 16 residues. Germline V gene sequence: CDR1 SGHTA, CDR2 FQGNSA. The CDR3 bases are TGTGCCAGCAGCCCCCCTCGGGGACAGGGGAAGGACGAGCAGTACTTC. Its protein is CASSPPRGQGKDEQYF.

This clone was recorded only once. J is TRBJ2-7 and V is TRBV28; 9 positions match TRBD2. The CDR3 runs 12 residues. Looked up from germline, CDR1 is MDHEN and CDR2 is SYDVKM. CDR3 bases: TGTTCGGCGGCTAGCGGGAACGACGAGCAGTACTTC. Encoded protein: CSAASGNDEQYF.

J is TRBJ2-3 and V is TRBV19, with D possibly matching TRBD2 (5 bases). Trimming pared 2 bases from V and 4 bases from J, leaving 13 bases between. The germline gives CDR1 LNHDA, CDR2 SQIVND (reference sequence). The CDR3 totals 15 residues. CDR3 amino acids: CASSILAGNPDTQYF. In DNA, the CDR3 is TGTGCCAGTAGTATACTAGCTGGGAACCCAGATACGCAGTATTTT. The full variable domain, with the rest looked up from reference TRBV19 and TRBJ2-3, is DGGITQSPKYLFRKEGQNVTLSCEQNLNHDAMYWYRQDPGQGLRLIYYSQIVNDFQKGDIAEGYSVSREKKESFPLTVTSAQKNPTAFYLCASSILAGNPDTQYFGPGTRLTVL.

The chain employs TRBV28 and TRBJ2-3; a weak D match, TRBD2 (5 bases). From germline, CDR1 is MDHEN and CDR2 SYDVKM. Between the trimmed V and J ends, which lost 4 bases and 1 base, there was a span of 15 bases. The CDR3 covers 16 residues. The CDR3 DNA reads as TGTGCCAGCAGTTCCTCGGACTCCTCGGGCACAGATACGCAGTATTTT. The encoded protein is CASSSSDSSGTDTQYF.

Only one count was recorded for this clone. The chain uses TRBV6-5 and TRBJ2-3; tentatively, D is TRBD2 (6 bases). Germline V gene sequence: CDR1 MNHEY, CDR2 SVGAGI. This CDR3 is 15 amino acids long. V gave up 4 bases and J gave up 5 bases, with 16 bases separating them. The DNA of the CDR3 is TGTGCCAGCAGTTCCCTCGGGGGTTCAGGAGATACGCAGTATTTT. This gives the protein CASSSLGGSGDTQYF.

The chain employs TRBV28 and TRBJ2-7; D possibly corresponds to TRBD1 (6 bases). This CDR3 is built from 14 residues. Germline CDR1 is MDHEN and CDR2 is SYDVKM. The germline V and J ends were trimmed by 2 bases and 2 bases, with 10 bases remaining between them. The CDR3 loop reads CASSLTGTTYEQYF. DNA for the CDR3: TGTGCCAGCAGTTTAACAGGGACCACCTACGAGCAGTACTTC.

The chain uses TRBV5-6 and TRBJ1-6; a weak D match, TRBD1 (6 bases). This CDR3 comprises 15 residues. Germline loops: CDR1 SGHDT, CDR2 YYEEEE. V gave up 1 base and J gave up 4 bases, with 9 bases separating them. The CDR3 reads CASSLFRGYNSPLHF. In DNA, the CDR3 is TGTGCCAGCAGCTTGTTCAGGGGTTATAATTCACCCCTCCACTTT.

V is TRBV10-3 and J is TRBJ1-3; 7 bases align to TRBD1. The CDR3 covers 15 residues. V lost 6 bases, J lost 2 bases, and 7 bases stayed unmatched. Per the germline V gene, CDR1 is ENHRY and CDR2 is SYGVKD. CDR3 loop: CAIRRDSGAGNTIYF. As DNA, the CDR3 is TGTGCCATCAGGCGGGACAGCGGAGCTGGAAACACCATATATTTT.

This clone has only a few counts. The chain links TRBV6-1 to TRBJ1-1; tentatively, D is TRBD1 (6 bases). This CDR3 spans 13 amino acids. The V gene's germline CDR1 is MNHNS and CDR2 SASEGT. V was trimmed by 6 bases and J by 6 bases, leaving 14 bases between them. In DNA, the CDR3 is TGTGCCAGCAGAGAGGGGGTGGTCGCTGAAGCTTTCTTT. Amino acids: CASREGVVAEAFF.

J is TRBJ1-3 and V is TRBV5-1; TRBD1 matches at 8 bases. Germline CDR1 SGHRS, CDR2 YFSETQ. Trimming cost V 3 bases and J 4 bases; bases outside gene matches: 9. This CDR3 is 16 amino acids long. The CDR3: CASSSLQGARGNTIYF. The DNA for the CDR3 is TGCGCCAGCAGCTCCCTCCAGGGGGCGAGGGGAAACACCATATATTTT.

The CDR3 region is CASSSPVGSYNEQFF. The DNA for the CDR3 is TGTGCCAGCAGTTCCCCAGTAGGGAGTTACAATGAGCAGTTCTTC. The chain employs TRBV28 and TRBJ2-1; tentatively, D is TRBD2 (5 bases). Between the trimmed V and J ends, which lost 4 bases and 4 bases, there was a span of 14 bases. CDR3 size: 15 residues. Looked up from germline, CDR1 is MDHEN and CDR2 is SYDVKM.

This chain links TRBV11-2 with TRBJ2-2; no clear D. The CDR3 contains 13 residues. V was shortened by 0 bases and J by 9 bases, with 8 bases between the two germline ends. From germline, CDR1 is SGHAT and CDR2 FQNNGV. Written as DNA, the CDR3 is TGTGCCAGCAGCTTAGAAATGTTCTGGGAGCTGTTTTTT. Amino acids: CASSLEMFWELFF. Together with reference TRBV11-2 and TRBJ2-2, the CDR3 gives the full variable domain: EAGVAQSPRYKIIEKRQSVAFWCNPISGHATLYWYQQILGQGPKLLIQFQNNGVVDDSQLPKDRFSAERLKGVDSTLKIQPAKLEDSAVYLCASSLEMFWELFFGEGSRLTVL.

The V gene is TRBV27, the J gene TRBJ2-7; TRBD2 might be the D (5 bases). This CDR3 is 13 amino acids long. CDR1 and CDR2 (germline): MNHEY, SMNVEV (reference sequence). V was shortened by 5 bases and J by 4 bases, with 12 bases between the two germline ends. CDR3 protein: CASSAAPGYEQYF. CDR3 DNA: TGTGCCAGCAGTGCCGCCCCGGGGTACGAGCAGTACTTC.

The rearrangement joins TRBV29-1 to TRBJ2-7; weak D call: TRBD1 (5 bases). This CDR3 has 14 amino acids. Trimming shortened V by 2 bases and J by 0 bases, and 11 bases separated the two germline ends. Germline loops: CDR1 SQVTM, CDR2 ANQGSEA. CDR3 region: CSVEQGKSSYEQYF. In DNA, the CDR3 is TGCAGCGTTGAACAGGGAAAGAGCTCCTACGAGCAGTACTTC.

This clone showed up just once. This sequence joins TRBV29-1 and TRBJ1-2, with no clear D. The CDR3 totals 15 residues. CDR1 and CDR2 from the germline V gene are SQVTM and ANQGSEA. The V and J ends lost 1 base and 6 bases respectively, with 18 bases between them. CDR3 in DNA: TGCAGCGTTGAAGTAGAAGGGAGGGTCCTAAATGGCTACACCTTC. Its translation is CSVEVEGRVLNGYTF.

The chain employs TRBV6-1 and TRBJ1-1; 9 nucleotides line up with TRBD1. The length of the CDR3 is 13 residues. Looked up from germline, CDR1 is MNHNS and CDR2 is SASEGT. Trimming took 4 bases from V and 11 from J; bases not matched to a gene: 8. CDR3 protein: CASSGGTGSWAFF. CDR3 in DNA: TGTGCCAGCAGTGGAGGGACAGGGAGTTGGGCTTTCTTT.

This chain uses TRBV28 with TRBJ1-1; the match to TRBD1 covers 8 bases. V was clipped by 6 bases and J by 0 bases; unmatched bases: 0. The CDR3 is 13 residues long. CDR1 MDHEN and CDR2 SYDVKM come from the germline V gene. DNA for the CDR3: TGTGCCAGCAGGGGACAGGTGAACACTGAAGCTTTCTTT. This translates into CASRGQVNTEAFF.

V gene TRBV6-5 combines with J gene TRBJ1-2, with TRBD1 identical over 10 bases. Germline V lookup: CDR1 MNHEY, CDR2 SVGAGI. This CDR3 has 13 amino acids. Germline trimming cut 6 bases from V and 8 bases from J; bases unmatched to any gene: 6. The CDR3 DNA reads as TGTGCCAGCAGGGACAGGGGGACTGAAGGCTACACCTTC. Translating it yields CASRDRGTEGYTF.

To note about this clone: A junction boundary mismatches the germline segment, possibly from a read error. The chain joins TRBV5-1 to TRBJ2-1, with 11 nucleotides matching TRBD2. CDR1 and CDR2 from the germline V gene are SGHRS and YFSETQ. This CDR3 region has 15 residues. The CDR3 reads CASSFTSGSYTEQFF. The CDR3 coding sequence is TGCGCCAGCAGCTTCACTAGCGGGAGTTACACTGAGCAGTTCTTC.